These 17 T cell receptor beta chains were sequenced from one sample in a study of tumor-infiltrating lymphocytes in primary liver carcinoma. Total RNA amounting to 450 to 500 ng was the source from which TCR beta cDNA was made with a constant-region primer. What produced the TCR beta libraries was three nested multiplex PCR rounds using slightly modified ARM-PCR. With TRBV1-TRBV30 forward primers and a C-beta reverse primer, the first two PCR rounds were run for around 10 cycles each. TCRdb independently ran MiXCR on the multiplex PCR reads; one entry per CDR3 protein. The data show 300,000 to 400,000 distinct CDR3 sequences, roughly 61% seen once. The authors took blood RNA from unsorted whole blood and also extracted germline DNA. The sequenced material came from peripheral blood. These receptors all stem from a man aged 40-49 years with primary liver carcinoma and hepatitis B virus infection.

Notes on this clonotype: The CDR3 carries no conserved terminal phenylalanine or tryptophan, so it likely arises from a read error. The chain carries TRBV12-3 or TRBV12-4 and TRBJ2-5; D possibly uses TRBD1 or TRBD2 (5 bases each). The V end was cut by 8 bases, the J end by 0 bases, with 10 bases between. This CDR3 is built from 13 residues. The CDR3 loop is CASGTRYQETQYL. The DNA of the CDR3 is TGTGCCAGCGGGACCAGGTACCAAGAGACCCAGTACCTC.

The chain couples TRBV28 to TRBJ1-3, with 8 bases fitting TRBD1. The V gene end was trimmed by 7 bases and the J gene end by 4 bases; junction bases not matched to a gene: 12. Germline loops: CDR1 MDHEN, CDR2 SYDVKM. This CDR3 region has 16 residues. CDR3 protein: CASNSRGQFAGNTIYF. The CDR3 nucleotides are TGTGCCAGCAACTCCAGGGGGCAGTTTGCCGGAAACACCATATATTTT.

Turning to this clonotype: The junction does not match germline at one end; this may be a read error. J is TRBJ2-3 and V is TRBV11-2; a weak D match, TRBD2 (7 bases). The germline CDR1 and CDR2 sequences are SGHAT and FQNNGV. The CDR3 extends over 16 amino acids. This CDR3 reads CASSSRGAVYTDTLYF. The CDR3 bases are TGTGCCAGCAGCTCTCGGGGGGCGGTATACACAGATACGCTGTATTTT.

Only one count was recorded for this clonotype. The CDR3 end shows no conserved phenylalanine or tryptophan, and so a read error is likely. The chain combines TRBV11-2 with TRBJ2-7, with no clear D. V lost 6 bases to trimming and J lost 4 bases, with 7 bases between them. CDR3 length: 11 residues. Germline values: CDR1 SGHAT, CDR2 FQNNGV. The CDR3 DNA is TGTGCCAGCAGGTTACGTTACGAGCAGTACTAT. Encoded protein: CASRLRYEQYY.

This clonotype showed up many times. The V gene is TRBV6-1, the J gene TRBJ2-3, with D tentatively TRBD1 (5 bases). The CDR3 consists of 14 residues. Trimming shortened V by 3 bases and J by 2 bases, and 9 bases separated the two germline ends. CDR1 and CDR2 from the germline V gene are MNHNS and SASEGT. CDR3 sequence reads: CASSEQGYTDTQYF. The CDR3 nucleotides read TGTGCCAGCAGTGAGCAGGGCTACACAGATACGCAGTATTTT.

The rearrangement uses TRBV4-3 and TRBJ2-1; 8 bases fit TRBD2. CDR1 is LGHNA and CDR2 is YSLEER in the germline V gene. The J segment lost 8 bases and the V segment lost 2 bases, leaving 11 bases of the junction unmatched. This CDR3 has 16 amino acids. CDR3 sequence reads: CASSQSGVGGGDEQFF. The CDR3 nucleotides read TGCGCCAGCAGCCAATCCGGGGTCGGGGGGGGCGATGAGCAGTTCTTC.

CDR3: CASTSGDNEQFF. The DNA of the CDR3 is TGTGCCAGCACCAGCGGTGACAATGAGCAGTTCTTC. This chain connects TRBV27 to TRBJ2-1, with D possibly matching TRBD2 (5 bases). Per germline, CDR1 MNHEY and CDR2 SMNVEV (reference sequence). CDR3 size: 12 residues. The V gene lost 7 bases and the J gene lost 5 bases, with 9 bases spanning the gap.

A note on this clonotype: One junction end does not reproduce the germline sequence, and a read error may be involved. This chain links TRBV4-2 with TRBJ2-1; no reliable D call. The CDR3 runs 16 residues. Germline V CDR1 and CDR2: LGHNA, YNFKEQ. CDR3 loop: CASIQDLSPPYNEQFF. CDR3 in DNA: TGTGCCAGCATCCAAGATCTCTCACCCCCTTACAATGAGCAGTTCTTC.

Points on this clonotype: This could be a read error, since a much larger clone is one nucleotide away. The V gene is TRBV6-5, the J gene TRBJ2-7, with TRBD1 matching over 9 bases. CDR3 length: 16 residues. The V gene's germline CDR1 is MNHEY and CDR2 SVGAGI. The CDR3 reads CANSRLPDRGYYEQYF. The CDR3 nucleotides read TGTGCCAACAGTCGCCTGCCGGACAGGGGATATTACGAGCAGTACTTC.

The rearrangement uses TRBV5-6 and TRBJ2-5; D gene unclear. The V and J ends lost 2 bases and 4 bases respectively, with 12 bases between them. Germline lookup yields CDR1 SGHDT and CDR2 YYEEEE. The CDR3 loop spans 14 amino acids. The DNA of the CDR3 is TGTGCCAGCAGCTTCCAGGACCGGACAGAGACCCAGTACTTC. Encoded protein: CASSFQDRTETQYF.

Worth noting for this clonotype: One end of the junction varies from germline; a read error may be responsible. The DNA for the CDR3 is TGTGCCAGCAGCTTAGATCGAGGAAGGGGGCAGTTCTTT. This gives the protein CASSLDRGRGQFF. The chain employs TRBV11-2 and TRBJ2-1; 7 nucleotides align to TRBD1. The germline V gene encodes CDR1 SGHAT and CDR2 FQNNGV. The CDR3 consists of 13 residues. Variable domain in full (rest from reference TRBV11-2 and TRBJ2-1): EAGVAQSPRYKIIEKRQSVAFWCNPISGHATLYWYQQILGQGPKLLIQFQNNGVVDDSQLPKDRFSAERLKGVDSTLKIQPAKLEDSAVYLCASSLDRGRGQFFGPGTRLTVL.

V is TRBV28 and J is TRBJ2-3; D assignment may be TRBD1 or TRBD2 (5 bases each). Trimming cost V 5 bases and J 2 bases, with 17 bases left between them. CDR3 length: 16 residues. The germline gives CDR1 MDHEN, CDR2 SYDVKM. CDR3 residues: CASSPTAGTYTDTQYF. The CDR3 region has the DNA TGTGCCAGCAGTCCAACTGCCGGGACCTACACAGATACGCAGTATTTT.

As regards this clonotype: Sequence at one end of the junction differs from germline and may be a read error. The chain couples TRBV11-3 to TRBJ2-1; D remains unclear. In germline, CDR1 is SGHNT, CDR2 YENEEA. This CDR3 contains 14 residues. The CDR3 coding sequence is TGTGCCAGCAGCTTAGATTCCACGAATGATGAGCAGTTCTTT. Its translation is CASSLDSTNDEQFF.

This clonotype has only one observation. With a much larger clone just one base away, this may be a read error. The chain couples TRBV4-1 to TRBJ1-1, with no clear D. V gave up 4 bases and J gave up 1 base, with 13 bases separating them. CDR1 is MGHRA, CDR2 YSYEKL, per germline. This CDR3 has 15 amino acids. In DNA, the CDR3 is TGCGCCAGCAGCCCGATCCGGTTTCCGAACACTGAAGCTTTCTTT. This gives the protein CASSPIRFPNTEAFF.

This clonotype was seen ten or more times. The rearrangement joins TRBV4-1 to TRBJ1-1, with D perhaps TRBD1 (5 bases). The V gene lost 3 bases and the J gene lost 8 bases, with 13 bases spanning the gap. Germline V gene sequence: CDR1 MGHRA, CDR2 YSYEKL. The CDR3 spans 13 residues. CDR3 protein: CASSHLQGDEAFF. The CDR3 nucleotides are TGCGCCAGCAGCCACCTTCAGGGAGACGAAGCTTTCTTT.

This clonotype was seen only a few times. A much more abundant neighbour one base away suggests this may be a read error. The rearrangement joins TRBV6-5 to TRBJ1-2; D remains ambiguous. The V end lost 6 bases, the J end lost 8 bases, and 13 bases lay between the germline ends. CDR3 size: 12 residues. CDR1 and CDR2 (germline): MNHEY, SVGAGI. The CDR3, as DNA: TGTGCCAGCAGGGTCACGCTAGGGGGCTACACCTTC. Translation gives CASRVTLGGYTF.

The chain couples TRBV5-6 to TRBJ2-5; the D gene is possibly TRBD2 (6 bases). This CDR3 comprises 12 residues. Trimming cost V 4 bases and J 6 bases, with 10 bases left between them. The germline CDR1 and CDR2 sequences are SGHDT and YYEEEE. CDR3 nucleotides: TGTGCCAGCAGCCCGCGGGAAAAGACCCAGTACTTC. This sequence encodes CASSPREKTQYF.